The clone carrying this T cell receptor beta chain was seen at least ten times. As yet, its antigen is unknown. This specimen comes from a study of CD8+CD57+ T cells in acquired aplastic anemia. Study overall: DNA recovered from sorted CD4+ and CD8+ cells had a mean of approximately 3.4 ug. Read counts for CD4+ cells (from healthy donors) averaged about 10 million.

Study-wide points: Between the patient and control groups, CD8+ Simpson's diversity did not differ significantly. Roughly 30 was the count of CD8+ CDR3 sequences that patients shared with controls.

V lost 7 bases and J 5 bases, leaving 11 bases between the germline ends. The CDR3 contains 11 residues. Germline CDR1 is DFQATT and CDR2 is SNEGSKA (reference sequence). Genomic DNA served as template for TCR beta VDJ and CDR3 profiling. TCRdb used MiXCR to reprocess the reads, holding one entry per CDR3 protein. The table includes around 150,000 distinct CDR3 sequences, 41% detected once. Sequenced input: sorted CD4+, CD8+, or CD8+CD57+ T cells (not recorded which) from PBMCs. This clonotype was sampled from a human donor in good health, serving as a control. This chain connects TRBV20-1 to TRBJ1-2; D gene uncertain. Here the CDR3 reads CSVYSQYGYTF. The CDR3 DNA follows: TGCAGTGTTTATTCACAGTATGGCTACACCTTC.